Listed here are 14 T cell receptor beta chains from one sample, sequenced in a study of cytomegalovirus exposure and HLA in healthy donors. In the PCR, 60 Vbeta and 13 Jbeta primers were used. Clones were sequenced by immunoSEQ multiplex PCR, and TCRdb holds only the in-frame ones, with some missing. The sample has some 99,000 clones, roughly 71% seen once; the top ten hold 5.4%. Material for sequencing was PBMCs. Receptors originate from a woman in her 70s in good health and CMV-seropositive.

The CDR3 bases are TGTGCCAGCAGCGTAGTCACGGCGGGGACTGAAGCTTTCTTT. Protein product: CASSVVTAGTEAFF. The J gene is TRBJ1-1, the V gene TRBV9; D gene unclear. Trimming shortened V by 0 bases and J by 5 bases, and 11 bases separated the two germline ends. Looked up from germline, CDR1 is SGDLS and CDR2 is YYNGEE. This CDR3 has 14 residues. The full variable domain, with the rest looked up from reference TRBV9 and TRBJ1-1, is DSGVTQTPKHLITATGQRVTLRCSPRSGDLSVYWYQQSLDQGLQFLIQYYNGEERAKGNILERFSAQQFPDLHSELNLSSLELGDSALYFCASSVVTAGTEAFFGQGTRLTVV.

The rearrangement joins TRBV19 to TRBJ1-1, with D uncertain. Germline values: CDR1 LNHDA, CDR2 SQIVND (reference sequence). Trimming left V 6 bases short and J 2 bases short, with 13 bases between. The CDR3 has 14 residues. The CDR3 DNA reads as TGTGCCAGTAGCTTAGCGCGTGGAAACACTGAAGCTTTCTTT. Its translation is CASSLARGNTEAFF.

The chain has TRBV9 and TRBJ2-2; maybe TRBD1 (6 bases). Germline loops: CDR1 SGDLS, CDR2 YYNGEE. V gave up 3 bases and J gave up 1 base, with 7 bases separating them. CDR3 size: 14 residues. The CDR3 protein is CASSATGNTGELFF. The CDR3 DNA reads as TGTGCCAGCAGCGCGACAGGGAACACCGGGGAGCTGTTTTTT.

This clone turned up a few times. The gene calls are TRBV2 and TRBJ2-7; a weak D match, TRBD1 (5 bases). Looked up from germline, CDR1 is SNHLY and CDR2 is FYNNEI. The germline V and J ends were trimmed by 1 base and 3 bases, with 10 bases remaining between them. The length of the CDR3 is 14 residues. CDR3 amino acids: CASSEVGQGYEQYF. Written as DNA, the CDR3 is TGTGCCAGCAGTGAAGTGGGGCAGGGCTACGAGCAGTACTTC.

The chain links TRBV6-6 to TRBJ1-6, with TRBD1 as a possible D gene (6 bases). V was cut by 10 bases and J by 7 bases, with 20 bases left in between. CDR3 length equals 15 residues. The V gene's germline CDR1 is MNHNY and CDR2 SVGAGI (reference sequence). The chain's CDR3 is CAISPGTILNSPLHF. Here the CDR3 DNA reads TGTGCCATTTCGCCCGGGACAATATTAAATTCACCCCTCCACTTT.

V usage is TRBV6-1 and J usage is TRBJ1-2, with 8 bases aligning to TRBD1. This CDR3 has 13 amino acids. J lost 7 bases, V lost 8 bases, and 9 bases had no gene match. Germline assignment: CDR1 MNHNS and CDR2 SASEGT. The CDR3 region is CASCEDRASGYTF. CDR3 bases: TGTGCCAGCTGCGAGGACAGGGCCAGTGGCTACACCTTC.

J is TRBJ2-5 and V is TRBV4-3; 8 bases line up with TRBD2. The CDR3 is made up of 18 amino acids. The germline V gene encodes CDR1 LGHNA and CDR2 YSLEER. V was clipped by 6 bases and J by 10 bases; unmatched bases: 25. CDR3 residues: CASSPRKLAGGQGGVQYF. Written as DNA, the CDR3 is TGCGCCAGCAGTCCCCGAAAATTGGCGGGGGGCCAGGGAGGAGTCCAGTACTTC.

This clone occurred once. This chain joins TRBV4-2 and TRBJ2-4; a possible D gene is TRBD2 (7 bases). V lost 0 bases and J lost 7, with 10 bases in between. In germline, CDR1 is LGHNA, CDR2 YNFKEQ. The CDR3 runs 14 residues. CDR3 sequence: CASSQDGGANIQYF. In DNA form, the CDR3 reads TGTGCCAGCAGCCAAGATGGGGGGGCGAACATTCAGTACTTC.

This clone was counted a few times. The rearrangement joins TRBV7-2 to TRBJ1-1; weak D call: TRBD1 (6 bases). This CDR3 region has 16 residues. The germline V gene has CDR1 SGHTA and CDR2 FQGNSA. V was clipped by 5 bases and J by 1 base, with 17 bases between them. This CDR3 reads CASSTRWGQPNTEAFF. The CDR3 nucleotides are TGTGCCAGCAGCACGCGGTGGGGACAACCGAACACTGAAGCTTTCTTT.

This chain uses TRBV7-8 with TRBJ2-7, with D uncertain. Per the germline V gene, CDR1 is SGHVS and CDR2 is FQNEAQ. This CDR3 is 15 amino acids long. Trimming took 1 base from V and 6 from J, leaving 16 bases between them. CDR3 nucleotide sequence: TGTGCCAGCAGCTTAGTTCGGTCCAATCCCCTCGAGCAGTACTTC. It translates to CASSLVRSNPLEQYF.

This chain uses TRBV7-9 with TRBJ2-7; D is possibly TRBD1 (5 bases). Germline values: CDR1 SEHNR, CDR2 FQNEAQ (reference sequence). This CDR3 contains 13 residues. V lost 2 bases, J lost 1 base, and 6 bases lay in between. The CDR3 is CASSLKGSYEQYF. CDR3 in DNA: TGTGCCAGCAGCTTAAAGGGGTCCTACGAGCAGTACTTC.

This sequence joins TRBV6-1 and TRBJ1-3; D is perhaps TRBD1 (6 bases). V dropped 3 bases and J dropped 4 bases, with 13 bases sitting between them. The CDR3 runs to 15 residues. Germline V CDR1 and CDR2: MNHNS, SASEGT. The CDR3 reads CASSEGRGAGNTIYF. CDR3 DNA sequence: TGTGCCAGCAGTGAGGGCAGGGGAGCGGGAAACACCATATATTTT.

CDR3 in amino acids: CASSEQFLSNQPQHF. In DNA, the CDR3 is TGTGCCAGCAGTGAACAGTTTTTGAGCAATCAGCCCCAGCATTTT. The chain recombines TRBV6-1 with TRBJ1-5; D remains unclear. The ends were cut back, 2 bases at V and 1 base at J, with 9 bases in the middle. This CDR3 comprises 15 residues. Germline lookup yields CDR1 MNHNS and CDR2 SASEGT.

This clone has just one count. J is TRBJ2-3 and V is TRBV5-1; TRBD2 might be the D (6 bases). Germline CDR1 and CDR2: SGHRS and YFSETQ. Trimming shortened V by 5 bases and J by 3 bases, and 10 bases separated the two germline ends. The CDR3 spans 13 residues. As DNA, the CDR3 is TGCGCCAGCAGTGGTGGAGGGACAGATACGCAGTATTTT. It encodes CASSGGGTDTQYF. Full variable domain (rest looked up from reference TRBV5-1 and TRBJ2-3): KAGVTQTPRYLIKTRGQQVTLSCSPISGHRSVSWYQQTPGQGLQFLFEYFSETQRNKGNFPGRFSGRQFSNSRSEMNVSTLELGDSALYLCASSGGGTDTQYFGPGTRLTVL.